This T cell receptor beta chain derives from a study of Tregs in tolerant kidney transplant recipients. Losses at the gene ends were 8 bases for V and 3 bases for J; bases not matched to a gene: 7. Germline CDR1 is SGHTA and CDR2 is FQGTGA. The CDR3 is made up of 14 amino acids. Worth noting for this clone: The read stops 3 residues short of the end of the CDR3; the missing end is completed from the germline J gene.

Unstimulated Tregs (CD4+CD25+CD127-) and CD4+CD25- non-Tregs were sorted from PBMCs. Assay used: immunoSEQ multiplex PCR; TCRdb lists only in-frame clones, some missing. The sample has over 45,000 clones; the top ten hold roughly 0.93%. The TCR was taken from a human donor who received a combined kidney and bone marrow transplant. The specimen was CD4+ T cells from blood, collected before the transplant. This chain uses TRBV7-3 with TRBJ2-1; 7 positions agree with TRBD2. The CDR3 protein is CASSLGRGYNEQFF. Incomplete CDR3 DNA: TGTGCCAGCTCTCTAGGGAGGGGCTACAATGAG. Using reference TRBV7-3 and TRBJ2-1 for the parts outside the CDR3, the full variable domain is GAGVSQTPSNKVTEKGKYVELRCDPISGHTALYWYRQSLGQGPEFLIYFQGTGAADDSGLPNDRFFAVRPEGSVSTLKIQRTERGDSAVYLCASSLGRGYNEQFFGPGTRLTVL.